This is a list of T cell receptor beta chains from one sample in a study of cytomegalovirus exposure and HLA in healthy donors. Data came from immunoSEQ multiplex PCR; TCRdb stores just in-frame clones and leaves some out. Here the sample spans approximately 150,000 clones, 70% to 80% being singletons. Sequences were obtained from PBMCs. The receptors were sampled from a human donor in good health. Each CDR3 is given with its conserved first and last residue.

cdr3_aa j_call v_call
CSVEDPGSDTQYF TRBJ2-3 TRBV29-1
CASRRPTGGRGYTF TRBJ1-2 TRBV28
CASSSIQGHTEAFF TRBJ1-1 TRBV6-5
CAWSVAVQNSPLHF TRBJ1-6 TRBV30
CASSILSVQHQPQHF TRBJ1-5 TRBV19
CASSVLAANTGELFF TRBJ2-2 TRBV9
CASSLVSGREDEQYF TRBJ2-7 TRBV7-2
CASSFFEREWYNEQFF TRBJ2-1 TRBV7-2
CASNPRTGGRTGELFF TRBJ2-2 TRBV19
CASMTGAVYEQYF - TRBV5-6
CASTLSSESEYF TRBJ2-7 TRBV23-1
CASSYPGLNTEAFF TRBJ1-1 TRBV6-6
CASTPGRAYEQYF TRBJ2-7 TRBV6-6